The T cell receptor (beta chain) described here comes from a study of T-cell reconstitution after alpha-beta-depleted transplantation in children listed by TCRdb under 2016. Looking at the study overall: T-cell immune reconstitution after TCRalphabeta/CD19-depleted allogeneic hematopoietic cell transplantation in children was quantitatively tracked in the study by means of TCR repertoire profiling.

The germline V gene (reference sequence) yields LGHDT for CDR1 and YNNKEL for CDR2. Spanning cysteine to phenylalanine, the CDR3 consists of 14 amino acids. The read is trimmed to its CDR3 DNA, 42 bases read in frame from base 1. V loses 6 bases of germline sequence and J loses 6 bases, and the interval between the two ends is 14 bases. Library preparation used PCR. Sequencing instrument: Illumina HiSeq 2500. To normalize quantification of the TCRbeta repertoire, the TCR libraries were built with molecular barcoding that relied on unique molecular identifiers. TCRdb's own reprocessing of the public reads used fastp at Q25 and MiXCR and kept productive beta chains. Duplicate CDR3 protein sequences are folded into a single record with the most common DNA and genes. This sample holds hundreds of thousands of distinct CDR3 sequences; around an eighth were observed only once. Of the sample, approximately 5.4% is held by the ten largest clones.

In the case of this clonotype: Its antigen remains unidentified. No base-level quality is on record; no much larger clone is a single base apart.

The chain links TRBV3-1 with TRBJ2-2, with TRBD2 perhaps the D gene, on 6 matching bases. The sequence derives from a human donor who donated a stem cell graft to a child with combined immunodeficiency. The sequences come from PBMCs from the stem cell graft donor, collected from the stem cell graft. The DNA sequence is given as TGTGCCAGCAGTCTTCTTAGCGGTCCCGGGGAGCTGTTTTTT. Its coded protein is CASSLLSGPGELFF.